Each of the 26 T cell receptor beta chains below was sequenced from the same sample in a study of cytomegalovirus exposure and HLA in healthy donors. PCR primers comprised 60 Vbeta and 13 Jbeta primers. The protocol was immunoSEQ multiplex PCR, while the TCRdb copy is restricted to in-frame clones and leaves out a portion. Among 150,000 to 200,000 clones listed, roughly four fifths were seen once. Sequenced sample: PBMCs. The receptor set was obtained from a woman aged 18-29 years in good health and CMV-seropositive.

CDR3 DNA: TGTGCCAGCAGTGTGGGGGCCCACAATGAGCAGTTCTTC. Translation gives CASSVGAHNEQFF. The V and J genes are TRBV6-4 and TRBJ2-1; TRBD1 might be the D (6 bases). The CDR3 totals 13 residues. The ends were cut back, 4 bases at V and 5 bases at J, with 9 bases in the middle. CDR1 MRHNA and CDR2 SNTAGT come from the germline V gene.

This chain connects TRBV12-5 to TRBJ2-3, with a possible D match to TRBD1 (6 bases). V was pared by 7 bases and J by 0 bases, with 14 bases between. The CDR3 contains 15 residues. CDR1 LGHNT and CDR2 FRNRAP come from the germline V gene. CDR3 sequence: CASAQDRPSTDTQYF. The DNA for the CDR3 is TGTGCTAGTGCCCAGGACAGACCTAGCACAGATACGCAGTATTTT.

The V gene is TRBV29-1, the J gene TRBJ1-2; 7 nucleotides align to TRBD1. The CDR3 length is 15 residues. J was trimmed by 7 bases and V by 0 bases; bases with no gene match: 11. Looked up from germline, CDR1 is SQVTM and CDR2 is ANQGSEA. CDR3 in DNA: TGCAGCGTTGAAGATGCAAACAGGGGATTGTTTGGCTACACCTTC. This sequence encodes CSVEDANRGLFGYTF.

This clone showed up just a few times. V usage is TRBV6-6 and J usage is TRBJ1-1, with a tentative D call TRBD1 (5 bases). The V end lost 7 bases, the J end lost 4 bases, and 19 bases lay between the germline ends. This CDR3 spans 15 amino acids. Germline V gene sequence: CDR1 MNHNY, CDR2 SVGAGI (reference sequence). As DNA, the CDR3 is TGTGCCAGCACCAACGGGGGGTTCGGGGGCACTGAAGCTTTCTTT. As protein: CASTNGGFGGTEAFF.

The rearrangement joins TRBV23-1 to TRBJ1-5; D gene uncertain. TRBV23-1 is treated as an ORF (open reading frame) with a function not yet certain. V dropped 0 bases and J dropped 3 bases, with 15 bases sitting between them. This CDR3 has 17 residues. The CDR3 DNA follows: TGCGCCAGCAGTCAATCGAAGAGCGGGTTCGACAATCAGCCCCAGCATTTT. It encodes CASSQSKSGFDNQPQHF.

The CDR3, as DNA: TGTGCCAGCAGAATCCGGGACAGGGGTAATCAGCCCCAGCATTTT. Its translation: CASRIRDRGNQPQHF. This sequence joins TRBV9 and TRBJ1-5; 10 bases are a match to TRBD1. Losses at the gene ends were 5 bases for V and 4 bases for J; bases not matched to a gene: 6. Germline V gene data show CDR1 as SGDLS and CDR2 as YYNGEE. The CDR3 is made up of 15 amino acids.

A few counts support this clone. The chain employs TRBV18 and TRBJ1-1; D is unclear. Trimming took off 9 bases at V and 1 base at J, with 6 bases between the two ends. Per the germline V gene, CDR1 is KGHSH and CDR2 is LQKENI. The length of the CDR3 is 11 residues. The CDR3 coding sequence is TGTGCCAGTGCCAGGAACACTGAAGCTTTCTTT. Its protein product is CASARNTEAFF. Combining the CDR3 with reference TRBV18 and TRBJ1-1 gives the whole variable domain NAGVMQNPRHLVRRRGQEARLRCSPMKGHSHVYWYRQLPEEGLKFMVYLQKENIIDESGMPKERFSAEFPKEGPSILRIQQVVRGDSAAYFCASARNTEAFFGQGTRLTVV.

J is TRBJ2-7 and V is TRBV5-6; weak D call: TRBD1 (6 bases). CDR1 and CDR2 from the germline V gene are SGHDT and YYEEEE. The CDR3 consists of 14 residues. Trimming cost V 0 bases and J 6 bases, with 13 bases left between them. The CDR3 nucleotides read TGTGCCAGCAGCTTGGGCAGGGGCTTTTCCGAGCAGTACTTC. Translated: CASSLGRGFSEQYF. Supplemented by reference TRBV5-6 and TRBJ2-7, the full variable domain reads DAGVTQSPTHLIKTRGQQVTLRCSPKSGHDTVSWYQQALGQGPQFIFQYYEEEERQRGNFPDRFSGHQFPNYSSELNVNALLLGDSALYLCASSLGRGFSEQYFGPGTRLTVT.

The gene calls are TRBV6-5 and TRBJ1-1; 10 bases fit TRBD1. The CDR3 contains 15 residues. The germline gives CDR1 MNHEY, CDR2 SVGAGI. J lost 6 bases, V lost 5 bases, and 9 bases had no gene match. CDR3 sequence reads: CASSIKTGGWPEAFF. For the CDR3, the DNA is TGTGCCAGCAGTATAAAGACAGGGGGCTGGCCTGAAGCTTTCTTT.

The V call is TRBV6-5, the J call TRBJ2-3; D gene uncertain. The CDR3 totals 13 residues. The germline V and J ends were trimmed by 6 bases and 3 bases, with 10 bases remaining between them. Germline values: CDR1 MNHEY, CDR2 SVGAGI. This CDR3 reads CASSPQRTDTQYF. DNA for the CDR3: TGTGCCAGCAGCCCGCAGAGGACAGATACGCAGTATTTT.

Turning to this clone: Within the sample, other DNA sequences also encode this same CDR3. V is TRBV7-9 and J is TRBJ2-1; D possibly corresponds to TRBD2 (7 bases). V was pared by 6 bases and J by 5 bases, with 17 bases between. Germline lookup yields CDR1 SEHNR and CDR2 FQNEAQ (reference sequence). CDR3 length: 15 residues. DNA for the CDR3: TGTGCCAGCAGGCACTCCGGGGGGCCTAACAATGAGCAGTTCTTC. Its protein product is CASRHSGGPNNEQFF.

The CDR3: CASSYGGREPLHF. As DNA, the CDR3 is TGTGCCAGCAGTTACGGAGGGAGGGAACCCCTCCACTTT. The chain couples TRBV6-5 to TRBJ1-6; D uncertain. CDR3 length: 13 residues. The V end was cut by 2 bases, the J end by 12 bases, with 11 bases between. From germline, CDR1 is MNHEY and CDR2 SVGAGI.

The rearrangement uses TRBV7-9 and TRBJ2-1; the match to TRBD1 covers 7 bases. The V gene end was trimmed by 6 bases and the J gene end by 8 bases; junction bases not matched to a gene: 4. The CDR3 extends over 12 amino acids. In germline, CDR1 is SEHNR, CDR2 FQNEAQ (reference sequence). Written as DNA, the CDR3 is TGTGCCAGCAGACAAACAGGGGATGAGCAGTTCTTC. Translated, it gives CASRQTGDEQFF.

The chain uses TRBV6-1 and TRBJ2-5, with D possibly matching TRBD1 (6 bases). The CDR3 contains 15 residues. The germline CDR1 and CDR2 sequences are MNHNS and SASEGT. V was clipped by 4 bases and J by 1 base, with 13 bases between them. This chain's CDR3 is CASSGLTGRQETQYF. The CDR3 DNA sequence: TGTGCCAGCAGTGGACTGACAGGCCGCCAAGAGACCCAGTACTTC.

The V call is TRBV7-2, the J call TRBJ2-1; TRBD1 matches 8 bases. The CDR3 is 14 amino acids. The V gene end was trimmed by 5 bases and the J gene end by 2 bases; junction bases not matched to a gene: 2. Per germline, CDR1 SGHTA and CDR2 FQGNSA. The CDR3 DNA reads TGTGCCAGCAGCAGGGACAGGACCTACAATGAGCAGTTCTTC. It translates to CASSRDRTYNEQFF.

The gene calls are TRBV19 and TRBJ1-1; 8 bases agree with TRBD1. With 6 bases clipped from V and 0 bases from J, the junction kept 12 bases outside the gene matches. The CDR3 has 17 residues. Germline V gene sequence: CDR1 LNHDA, CDR2 SQIVND (reference sequence). CDR3 coding DNA: TGTGCCAGTAGAGCCCCCCACAGACAGGGGATGAACACTGAAGCTTTCTTT. This sequence encodes CASRAPHRQGMNTEAFF. Full variable domain (remainder filled in from reference TRBV19 and TRBJ1-1): DGGITQSPKYLFRKEGQNVTLSCEQNLNHDAMYWYRQDPGQGLRLIYYSQIVNDFQKGDIAEGYSVSREKKESFPLTVTSAQKNPTAFYLCASRAPHRQGMNTEAFFGQGTRLTVV.

The chain joins TRBV7-2 to TRBJ2-5; a possible D gene is TRBD2 (5 bases). V was clipped by 4 bases and J by 4 bases, with 13 bases between them. Germline V gives CDR1 SGHTA, CDR2 FQGNSA. CDR3 length: 14 amino acids. CDR3 loop: CASSSPDSAETQYF. The CDR3 coding sequence is TGTGCCAGCAGCTCGCCAGATAGCGCAGAGACCCAGTACTTC.

The chain uses TRBV9 and TRBJ2-3, with TRBD2 matching over 10 bases. Looked up from germline, CDR1 is SGDLS and CDR2 is YYNGEE. The CDR3 has 17 amino acids. V lost 4 bases, J lost 0 bases, and 8 bases stayed unmatched. DNA for the CDR3: TGTGCCAGCAGCTCGGGACTAGCGAACCCCAGCACAGATACGCAGTATTTT. This gives the protein CASSSGLANPSTDTQYF. Based on the CDR3 plus reference TRBV9 and TRBJ2-3, the full variable domain is DSGVTQTPKHLITATGQRVTLRCSPRSGDLSVYWYQQSLDQGLQFLIQYYNGEERAKGNILERFSAQQFPDLHSELNLSSLELGDSALYFCASSSGLANPSTDTQYFGPGTRLTVL.

This chain links TRBV18 with TRBJ1-5; 7 bases map to TRBD1. CDR3 length: 15 amino acids. The V gene's germline CDR1 is KGHSH and CDR2 LQKENI. V was pared by 1 base and J by 5 bases, with 5 bases of the junction left unmatched. The CDR3 is CASSPRDSVDQPQHF. The CDR3 DNA reads TGTGCCAGCTCACCACGGGACAGCGTGGATCAGCCCCAGCATTTT.

This chain joins TRBV10-2 and TRBJ2-5, with TRBD2 identical over 8 bases. Germline CDR1 is WSHSY and CDR2 is SAAADI. This CDR3 is built from 14 residues. V lost 6 bases to trimming and J lost 4 bases; unmatched junction nucleotides: 7. The CDR3 loop reads CASRDGGAGETQYF. CDR3 nucleotide sequence: TGCGCCAGCAGGGACGGGGGGGCGGGAGAGACCCAGTACTTC.

This clone was picked up a small number of times. The genes are TRBV2 and TRBJ1-6, with D unclear. V dropped 2 bases and J dropped 7 bases, with 12 bases sitting between them. The CDR3 runs 15 residues. The germline V gene has CDR1 SNHLY and CDR2 FYNNEI. For the CDR3, the DNA is TGTGCCAGCAGTGAATACGGCGGAGGAAATTCACCCCTCCACTTT. It yields the protein CASSEYGGGNSPLHF.

J is TRBJ2-7 and V is TRBV9; 9 positions match TRBD1. CDR1 and CDR2 from the germline V gene are SGDLS and YYNGEE. V was clipped by 3 bases and J by 0 bases; unmatched bases: 4. CDR3 length: 15 amino acids. In DNA form, the CDR3 reads TGTGCCAGCAGCGCCGGGACAGGGTCCTCCTACGAGCAGTACTTC. Its translation: CASSAGTGSSYEQYF.

The chain is built from TRBV11-1 and TRBJ2-1; tentative D call: TRBD1 (6 bases). Deletions cut 5 bases from V and 8 bases from J, with 16 bases between. CDR1 and CDR2 from the germline V gene are SGHAT and FQDESV (reference sequence). The CDR3 is 14 amino acids. This CDR3 reads CASSQRYRDDEQFF. The CDR3 DNA sequence: TGTGCCAGCAGCCAGCGGTACAGGGACGATGAGCAGTTCTTC. Based on the CDR3 plus reference TRBV11-1 and TRBJ2-1, the full variable domain is EAEVAQSPRYKITEKSQAVAFWCDPISGHATLYWYRQILGQGPELLVQFQDESVVDDSQLPKDRFSAERLKGVDSTLKIQPAELGDSAMYLCASSQRYRDDEQFFGPGTRLTVL.

V usage is TRBV10-3 and J usage is TRBJ2-7, with TRBD2 matching 8 bases. CDR1 and CDR2 from the germline V gene are ENHRY and SYGVKD. The CDR3 has 13 residues. J gave up 3 bases and V 7 bases, and 5 bases lay outside the gene matches. The CDR3 DNA is TGTGCCATCACCCGGGGGGGGAACTACGAGCAGTACTTC. This codes for CAITRGGNYEQYF.

The chain combines TRBV5-1 with TRBJ2-1; 7 bases are shared with TRBD1. V trimming: 4 bases; J trimming: 9 bases; junction bases outside the gene matches: 13. The CDR3 contains 15 residues. Germline CDR1 is SGHRS and CDR2 is YFSETQ. CDR3 amino acids: CASSQKTGDAGEQFF. The CDR3 region has the DNA TGCGCCAGCAGCCAAAAAACAGGGGATGCGGGTGAGCAGTTCTTC.

The gene calls are TRBV19 and TRBJ2-3; D gene uncertain. The germline gives CDR1 LNHDA, CDR2 SQIVND (reference sequence). The V end lost 6 bases, the J end lost 3 bases, and 13 bases lay between the germline ends. CDR3 length equals 14 residues. The DNA for the CDR3 is TGTGCCAGTAGCCCTAGTTTCGGTACAGATACGCAGTATTTT. Encoded protein: CASSPSFGTDTQYF.